This T cell receptor (beta chain) was sequenced in a study of T cell repertoires in cytomegalovirus infection. Looking at the study overall: Indications came from public TCR beta signatures; they pointed to CMV infection and to a matching HLA type.

Study-wide results and caveats: HLA-C-restricted CMV-specific TCR beta clonotypes prevailed in the ex vivo response. Accumulated public TCR beta family frequency recognized individuals carrying CMV together with the relevant HLA.

V gave up 0 bases and J gave up 6 bases; unmatched junction bases: 8. This CDR3 is 16 amino acids long. Per germline, CDR1 SGHNT and CDR2 YYREEE (reference sequence). The table lists this clonotype with many counts. Its antigen remains unidentified. From the reads, TCRdb called clonotypes with MiXCR, one entry per CDR3 protein. The repertoire consists of 480,000 or so distinct CDR3 sequences, with about 11% occurring once and the leading ten covering 10% to 13%. This TCR came from a human donor in good health (CMV status not recorded). Some clones in this sample may be carry-over from other donors' samples. Material: PBMCs. The chain is built from TRBV5-4 and TRBJ1-5, with 8 positions matching TRBD1. The CDR3 DNA sequence: TGTGCCAGCAGCTTGGCCGGGCAGGGGGCGGCTCAGCCCCAGCATTTT. Amino acid sequence: CASSLAGQGAAQPQHF.